These T cell receptor beta chains were read from a single sample in a study of post-analysis software for immune sequencing data. Using its own MiXCR run on the PCR reads, TCRdb lists one record per CDR3 protein. The repertoire holds 700,000 to 800,000 distinct CDR3 sequences, with 30% as singletons. Sequencing used blood. The source is a girl aged 5-17 years with multiple sclerosis. Each CDR3 is given with its conserved first and last residue. The D gene is left open where the match is weak. Some rows have no size entry. The others give once, few or many, or a class for an expanded clone.

j_call | d_call | clone_size | v_call | cdr3_aa | cdr3_nt
TRBJ1-1 | TRBD1 | - | TRBV5-1 | CASSLGGTGVIEAFF | TGCGCCAGCAGCTTGGGTGGGACAGGGGTAATTGAAGCTTTCTTT
TRBJ2-1 | TRBD1 | few | TRBV12-5 | CASGLGLTGGEQFF | TGTGCTAGTGGTTTGGGACTGACAGGGGGTGAGCAGTTCTTC
TRBJ1-2 | TRBD1 | - | TRBV5-1 | CASSRTGIYGHTF | TGCGCCAGCAGCCGGACAGGCATCTATGGCCACACCTTC
TRBJ2-3 | TRBD1 | - | TRBV7-2 | CASRTGSGDTQYF | TGTGCCAGCAGGACAGGGTCTGGAGATACGCAGTATTTT
TRBJ2-7 | - | few | TRBV20-1 | CSANDQGYEQYF | TGCAGTGCTAATGACCAGGGTTACGAGCAGTACTTC
TRBJ2-3 | TRBD2 | - | TRBV5-1 | CASSRGLAVSGDTQYF | TGCGCCAGCAGCAGGGGTCTAGCGGTATCCGGCGATACGCAGTATTTT
TRBJ2-7 | - | - | TRBV20-1 | CSASGTSGDEQYF | TGCAGTGCTAGCGGGACCTCCGGGGACGAGCAGTACTTC
TRBJ2-1 | TRBD2 | few | TRBV14 | CASSQEGLVGYEQFF | TGTGCCAGCAGCCAGGAAGGACTAGTTGGCTATGAGCAGTTCTTC
TRBJ1-6 | - | few | TRBV5-1 | CASRGEGPYNSPLHF | TGCGCCAGCAGGGGAGAAGGTCCCTATAATTCACCCCTCCACTTT
TRBJ2-7 | - | - | TRBV20-1 | CSARGQGDYEQYF | TGCAGTGCTAGAGGTCAGGGAGACTACGAGCAGTACTTC
TRBJ1-2 | - | - | TRBV9 | CASTQTGGYTF | TGTGCCAGCACCCAGACGGGGGGCTACACCTTC
TRBJ2-3 | - | - | TRBV28 | CASTLGLGERTDTQYF | TGTGCCAGCACCTTGGGTTTGGGAGAGCGCACAGATACGCAGTATTTT
TRBJ2-5 | TRBD1 | few | TRBV7-9 | CASRLGQGGETQYF | TGTGCCAGCAGGCTAGGACAGGGGGGAGAGACCCAGTACTTC
TRBJ1-5 | - | few | TRBV28 | CASREREGGRNQPQHF | TGTGCCAGCAGAGAGAGAGAAGGAGGCCGAAATCAGCCCCAGCATTTT
TRBJ1-2 | TRBD1 | - | TRBV12-3/TRBV12-4 | CASSPPGTGGSYGYTF | TGTGCCAGCAGTCCCCCCGGGACAGGGGGCTCCTATGGCTACACCTTC
TRBJ1-5 | - | - | TRBV7-2 | CASSSGRDIQPQHF | TGTGCCAGCAGCTCAGGAAGGGACATACAGCCCCAGCATTTT
TRBJ2-1 | - | - | TRBV21-1 | CASSTRTGARTFYNEQFF | TGTGCCAGCAGCACGAGGACAGGGGCCAGAACCTTCTACAATGAGCAGTTCTTC
TRBJ2-1 | - | few | TRBV25-1 | CASRAGPVPNEQFF | TGTGCCAGCCGAGCCGGGCCAGTCCCCAATGAGCAGTTCTTC
TRBJ2-7 | - | - | TRBV6-6 | CASSYTDGSSYEQYF | TGTGCCAGCAGTTACACGGACGGGAGCTCCTACGAGCAGTACTTC
TRBJ2-1 | - | few | TRBV11-2 | CASSLGGIVYNEQFF | TGTGCCAGCAGCTTAGGCGGGATAGTTTACAATGAGCAGTTCTTC
TRBJ2-7 | - | - | TRBV4-3 | CASSQERAYEQYF | TGCGCCAGCAGCCAAGAGAGGGCCTACGAGCAGTACTTC
TRBJ2-4 | TRBD1 | - | TRBV6-1 | CASSEWWDRTLEQYF | TGTGCCAGCAGTGAATGGTGGGACAGAACCTTAGAGCAGTACTTC
TRBJ2-7 | TRBD2 | - | TRBV7-2 | CASSQGTSGGGSYEQYF | TGTGCCAGCAGCCAGGGGACTAGCGGGGGGGGCTCCTACGAGCAGTACTTC
TRBJ1-4 | - | once | TRBV20-1 | CSARSPGTNEKLFF | TGCAGTGCTAGATCGCCAGGGACTAATGAAAAACTGTTTTTT
TRBJ2-2 | - | - | TRBV29-1 | CSVARGGAGELFF | TGCAGCGTGGCTAGAGGGGGAGCCGGGGAGCTGTTTTTT
TRBJ1-2 | - | - | TRBV5-1 | CASSLVPPRISTDRAGARYGYTF | TGCGCCAGCAGCTTGGTGCCACCACGGATTTCCACCGACCGAGCGGGGGCGCGGTATGGCTACACCTTC
TRBJ2-2 | - | - | TRBV29-1 | CSVATGTNTGELFF | TGCAGCGTGGCGACAGGAACGAACACCGGGGAGCTGTTTTTT
TRBJ2-1 | - | - | TRBV5-6 | CASSHLYNEQFF | TGTGCCAGCAGCCACCTATACAATGAGCAGTTCTTC